The rows below give T cell receptor beta chains drawn from one sample of a study of shared clonotypes between healthy human individuals. Data came from immunoSEQ multiplex PCR; TCRdb stores just in-frame clones and leaves some out. Of about 2.5 million clones listed, 92% are singletons. The sequenced sample consisted of naive CD4+ T cells from PBMCs. The receptors here all came from a man aged 18 to 30 in good health. Some clones in this sample may be carry-over from other donors' samples. CDR3s include the opening cysteine and the closing phenylalanine or tryptophan. The order of the fields is J gene, V gene, CDR3 length, clone size, D gene, CDR3 DNA, CDR3 protein. A D gene is named only where the DNA matches it firmly. The size entry is marked missing in some rows and otherwise reads once, few, many or a size class.

>TRBJ2-1|TRBV7-3|16|.|.
TGTGCCAGCAGCTTAGTGGGGGAGAGCTCCTACAATGAGCAGTTCTTC
CASSLVGESSYNEQFF
>TRBJ2-1|TRBV9|24|.|TRBD2
TGTGCCAGCGCTGCCTGTACCTCTCTCCTGGGCGGGAGGCGCTCGGGACCGCTTAACAATGAGCAGTTCTTC
CASAACTSLLGGRRSGPLNNEQFF
>TRBJ1-3|TRBV6-1|14|once|.
TGTGCCAGCAGTGCAGGCTACTCTGGAAACACCATATATTTT
CASSAGYSGNTIYF
>TRBJ2-3|TRBV5-4|16|.|TRBD1
TGTGCCAGCAGCTCGGGACAGGGGACTAGCACAGATACGCAGTATTTT
CASSSGQGTSTDTQYF
>TRBJ1-2|TRBV2|13|once|.
TGTGCCAGCAGTCGAGAGACCGGATATGGCTACACCTTC
CASSRETGYGYTF
>TRBJ2-1|TRBV15|17|.|TRBD2
TGTGCCACCAGCAGAGATCGGGCTAGCGGGAGGGATAATGAGCAGTTCTTC
CATSRDRASGRDNEQFF
>TRBJ2-4|TRBV4-1|15|once|TRBD1
TGCGCCAGCAGCCAATTACAGGGGCCCAAAAACATTCAGTACTTC
CASSQLQGPKNIQYF
>TRBJ1-3|TRBV5-1|16|.|TRBD1
TGCGCCAGCAGCAGAGGGGACAGTGGGGCTGGAAACACCATATATTTT
CASSRGDSGAGNTIYF
>TRBJ2-1|TRBV14|16|.|.
TGTGCCAGCAGCCAAGATTGGGGACCAACCTACAATGAGCAGTTCTTC
CASSQDWGPTYNEQFF
>TRBJ1-5|TRBV18|16|.|.
TGTGCCAGCTCACCATCTGTGTCAGCAAGCAATCAGCCCCAGCATTTT
CASSPSVSASNQPQHF
>TRBJ2-5|TRBV5-1|14|.|.
TGCGCCAGCAGCTCCTGGGCAGTACAAGAGACCCAGTACTTC
CASSSWAVQETQYF
>TRBJ1-5|TRBV30|12|.|.
TGTGCCTGGAGTGTACCGGATCAGCCCCAGCATTTT
CAWSVPDQPQHF
>TRBJ1-2|TRBV11-2|14|.|.
TGTGCCAGCAGCCCGGCTGGAGGGGTTGGTGGCTACACCTTC
CASSPAGGVGGYTF
>TRBJ2-1|TRBV7-9|19|.|TRBD2
TGTGCCAGCAGCTTTGGGACGGATACTAGCGGGACTTTTTACAATGAGCAGTTCTTC
CASSFGTDTSGTFYNEQFF
>TRBJ1-1|TRBV2|13|.|.
TGTGCCAGCAGTCGGGGGCGCGGAGGGGGAGCTTTCTTT
CASSRGRGGGAFF
>TRBJ1-2|TRBV19|13|.|TRBD1
TGTGCCAGTAGGCCGGACAGGAACTATGGCTACACCTTC
CASRPDRNYGYTF
>TRBJ1-6|TRBV9|14|.|.
TGTGCCAGCAGCGTAGATGCTGGTGGCTCACCCCTCCACTTT
CASSVDAGGSPLHF
>TRBJ1-2|TRBV28|13|once|.
TGTGCCAGCAGGGACCAGGGAAGGGATGGCTACACCTTC
CASRDQGRDGYTF
>TRBJ1-5|TRBV7-8|16|.|TRBD1
TGTGCCAGCAGCGCTCGGGACAGAGGGAGTGATCAGCCCCAGCATTTT
CASSARDRGSDQPQHF
>TRBJ1-4|TRBV2|15|once|.
TGTGCCAGCAGTCAAACACAGGGAAGCCGAGAAAAACTGTTTTTT
CASSQTQGSREKLFF
>TRBJ1-2|TRBV18|13|.|.
TGTGCCAGCTCACCTTATATGGGCGGAGGCTACACCTTC
CASSPYMGGGYTF
>TRBJ2-7|TRBV27|18|.|.
TGTGCCAGCAGTCTTGTCAGGGCAACTGAGTTAAGCTCCTACGAGCAGTACTTC
CASSLVRATELSSYEQYF
>TRBJ2-2|TRBV7-9|16|.|.
TGTGCCAGCAGCGGAGGCCCGTTGGCGAACACCGGGGAGCTGTTTTTT
CASSGGPLANTGELFF
>TRBJ1-3|TRBV7-9|14|.|TRBD1
TGTGCCAGCAGACGGGACAGGAGGATAGGCACCATATATTTT
CASRRDRRIGTIYF
>TRBJ1-1|TRBV19|14|.|.
TGTGCCAGTAGTTCCTGGCAAGCGGGCACTGAAGCTTTCTTT
CASSSWQAGTEAFF
>TRBJ2-3|TRBV28|15|once|TRBD1
TGTGCCAGCAGCCCGCGACAGGGGGGAACAGATACGCAGTATTTT
CASSPRQGGTDTQYF
>TRBJ2-7|TRBV7-3|13|.|.
TGTGCCAGCAGCTTTCATGCGGGTGACGAGCAGTACTTC
CASSFHAGDEQYF
>TRBJ1-5|TRBV5-6|13|.|.
TGTGCCAGCAGCTTGTATGGCAATCAGCCCCAGCATTTT
CASSLYGNQPQHF
>TRBJ2-5|TRBV4-2|19|.|TRBD2
TGTGCCAGCAGCCAAGAGGGTCGTAGGGGACTAGCTTTTGTAGAGACCCAGTACTTC
CASSQEGRRGLAFVETQYF
>TRBJ2-7|TRBV9|15|.|.
TGTGCCAGCAGCGTAGGGAGGGAGTCCCCTTACGAGCAGTACTTC
CASSVGRESPYEQYF
>TRBJ2-2|TRBV10-3|16|.|.
TGTGCCATCAGTGAGCGGGGGACGGGGAACACCGGGGAGCTGTTTTTT
CAISERGTGNTGELFF
>TRBJ2-7|TRBV5-1|14|.|.
TGCGCCAGCAGCTTGGAACAGGCTTCCTACGAGCAGTACTTC
CASSLEQASYEQYF
>TRBJ2-2|TRBV28|14|.|.
TGTGCCAGCATGACGAACGGGAACACCGGGGAGCTGTTTTTT
CASMTNGNTGELFF
>TRBJ2-7|TRBV28|14|.|.
TGTGCCAGCAGTTTGGGGGGCAGCCCCTACGAGCAGTACTTC
CASSLGGSPYEQYF
>TRBJ2-2|TRBV7-3|16|.|.
TGTGCCAGCAGCCCAAGGGGGGGAGGCGGCACCGGGGAGCTGTTTTTT
CASSPRGGGGTGELFF
>TRBJ1-4|TRBV28|12|.|.
TGCGCCAGCAGTGCAACTAATGAAAAACTGTTTTTT
CASSATNEKLFF
>TRBJ1-2|TRBV6-6|15|.|.
TGTGCCAGCAGTTACTCAAGTCCAGCCTTCTATGGCTACACCTTC
CASSYSSPAFYGYTF
>TRBJ1-2|TRBV7-2|15|.|.
TGTGCCAGCAGCTTAGTAAGGTCCCGGGGAGAGGGCTACACCTTC
CASSLVRSRGEGYTF
>TRBJ2-7|TRBV19|13|.|.
TGTGCCACCGTATCCGGCAGAACCTACGAGCAGTACTTC
CATVSGRTYEQYF
>TRBJ2-7|TRBV2|11|.|.
TGTGCCAGCAGTGTTTTATACGAGCAGTACTTC
CASSVLYEQYF
>TRBJ2-7|TRBV6-1|14|.|.
TGTGCCAGCAGCCACAATAGGTTTCTATTCGAGCAGTACTTC
CASSHNRFLFEQYF
>TRBJ2-7|TRBV6-5|13|.|.
TGTGCCAGCAGCCGCCGACAGGTTGACGAGCAGTACTTC
CASSRRQVDEQYF